These 14 T cell receptor beta chains came from one sample sequenced in a study of T cell repertoires in cytomegalovirus infection. These TCRs are of unknown antigen specificity. TCRdb fed the reads into MiXCR, producing one record per CDR3 protein. Of 400,000 to 600,000 distinct CDR3 sequences detected, under 55% appear once; the ten largest clones hold approximately 40%. The sequences come from cultured PBMCs, collected from culture after CMV antigen stimulation. All receptors derive from a human donor in good health (CMV status not recorded). Some clones in this sample may be carry-over from other donors' samples.

This clonotype has a single count. CDR3 bases: TGTGCCACCCGAAGGGCGGGAAGCACCTACGAGCAGTACTTC. This encodes CATRRAGSTYEQYF. The V call is TRBV6-2 or TRBV6-3, the J call TRBJ2-7; D perhaps matches TRBD2 (6 bases). This CDR3 comprises 14 residues. Trimming shortened V by 10 bases and J by 2 bases, and 18 bases separated the two germline ends. Germline-derived CDR1 and CDR2 are MNHEY and SVGEGT.

The CDR3 region is CASSPTRQGAWADTQYF. The CDR3 DNA follows: TGTGCCAGCAGCCCAACCAGACAGGGGGCATGGGCAGATACGCAGTATTTT. The chain is built from TRBV7-2 and TRBJ2-3; TRBD1 aligns across 10 bases. CDR3 size: 17 residues. From germline, CDR1 is SGHTA and CDR2 FQGNSA. The V and J ends lost 5 bases and 4 bases, in that order; junction bases with no gene match: 12.

This clonotype was picked up a small number of times. The chain carries TRBV7-2 and TRBJ1-1; no reliable D call. CDR1 and CDR2 from the germline V gene are SGHTA and FQGNSA. The CDR3 is 16 amino acids. Trimming left V 1 base short and J 0 bases short, with 12 bases between. Here the CDR3 DNA reads TGTGCCAGCAGCTTAGATCGGCCCCCTTTGAACACTGAAGCTTTCTTT. Its protein product is CASSLDRPPLNTEAFF.

There are a few counts of this clonotype. The chain employs TRBV14 and TRBJ2-7; D is uncertain. Trimming cost V 2 bases and J 3 bases, with 11 bases left between them. CDR1 and CDR2 from the germline V gene are SGHDN and FVKESK. The CDR3 runs 14 residues. The DNA of the CDR3 is TGTGCCAGCAGCCAATTCCCAGCCGGCTACGAGCAGTACTTC. Residues: CASSQFPAGYEQYF.

This rearrangement joins TRBV7-6 to TRBJ2-3, with D unclear. CDR3 size: 15 residues. The germline V gene has CDR1 SGHVS and CDR2 FNYEAQ. V shed 3 bases and J shed 0 bases, with 10 bases lying between them. CDR3 region: CASSLISSSTDTQYF. In DNA, the CDR3 is TGTGCCAGCAGCTTGATCTCCTCTAGCACAGATACGCAGTATTTT.

This clonotype was seen a handful of times. The chain links TRBV7-2 to TRBJ1-6, with D hard to call. Germline V gene lookup returns CDR1 SGHTA and CDR2 FQGNSA. CDR3 size: 14 residues. Trimming cost V 3 bases and J 7 bases, with 10 bases left between them. CDR3 coding DNA: TGTGCCAGCAGCTTTCTTACAGCGAATTCACCCCTCCACTTT. The encoded protein is CASSFLTANSPLHF. Supplemented by reference TRBV7-2 and TRBJ1-6, the full variable domain reads GAGVSQSPSNKVTEKGKDVELRCDPISGHTALYWYRQSLGQGLEFLIYFQGNSAPDKSGLPSDRFSAERTGGSVSTLTIQRTQQEDSAVYLCASSFLTANSPLHFGNGTRLTVT.

CDR3 residues: CATSREILLAGDEQFF. The CDR3 nucleotides are TGTGCCACCAGCAGAGAGATCCTACTAGCGGGTGATGAGCAGTTCTTC. J is TRBJ2-1 and V is TRBV15, with 9 bases that match TRBD2. The CDR3 contains 16 residues. CDR1 and CDR2 from the germline V gene are LNHNV and YYDKDF (reference sequence). After removal of 0 bases from V and 8 bases from J, the junction contained 8 bases not matched to a gene.

This chain links TRBV4-1 with TRBJ2-3; weak D call: TRBD1 (6 bases). The CDR3 is 15 residues long. V dropped 2 bases and J dropped 3 bases, with 12 bases sitting between them. From germline, CDR1 is MGHRA and CDR2 YSYEKL. The CDR3 DNA sequence: TGCGCCAGCAGCCAACAAACAGGGTTTACAGATACGCAGTATTTT. Translation gives CASSQQTGFTDTQYF.

This clonotype was found a few times. This rearrangement joins TRBV12-3 or TRBV12-4 to TRBJ1-1, with D tentatively TRBD1 (5 bases). The CDR3 is made up of 13 amino acids. V lost 10 bases and J 0 bases, leaving 12 bases between the germline ends. The chain's CDR3 is CATGDRMNTEAFF. Written as DNA, the CDR3 is TGTGCCACCGGGGACCGAATGAACACTGAAGCTTTCTTT.

V is TRBV12-3 or TRBV12-4 and J is TRBJ2-6; D uncertain. V was shortened by 7 bases and J by 3 bases, with 10 bases between the two germline ends. This CDR3 has 14 residues. CDR3 residues: CASIRQDGANVLTF. The CDR3 coding sequence is TGTGCCAGCATTAGACAAGATGGGGCCAACGTCCTGACTTTC.

The J gene is TRBJ1-4, the V gene TRBV2, with 7 nucleotides matching TRBD1. Germline V lookup: CDR1 SNHLY, CDR2 FYNNEI. With V trimmed by 2 bases and J by 1 base, 4 bases remained unmatched. The CDR3 extends over 16 amino acids. The CDR3 DNA is TGTGCCAGCAGTGAAAGGACAGGCCGAACTAATGAAAAACTGTTTTTT. Its protein product is CASSERTGRTNEKLFF.

CDR3 loop: CASSPSGTGHNSPLHF. CDR3 nucleotide sequence: TGTGCCAGCAGCCCATCCGGGACAGGCCATAATTCACCCCTCCACTTT. This chain links TRBV7-3 with TRBJ1-6; 8 bases line up with TRBD1. V trimming: 5 bases; J trimming: 5 bases; junction bases outside the gene matches: 8. CDR3 size: 16 residues. Germline CDR1 is SGHTA and CDR2 is FQGTGA.

This clonotype was seen a few times. The V call is TRBV4-2, the J call TRBJ2-7; D unclear. V was trimmed by 2 bases and J by 4 bases, leaving 9 bases between them. This CDR3 spans 13 amino acids. Germline V gene sequence: CDR1 LGHNA, CDR2 YNFKEQ. CDR3 sequence reads: CASSQLQSYEQYF. For the CDR3, the DNA is TGTGCCAGCAGCCAACTTCAGTCTTACGAGCAGTACTTC.

V usage is TRBV5-1 and J usage is TRBJ2-6; TRBD1 matches 9 bases. The junction had 8 bases not matched to a gene; V was cut back by 4 bases and J by 0 bases. Germline V gene lookup returns CDR1 SGHRS and CDR2 YFSETQ. This CDR3 has 18 residues. CDR3 nucleotides: TGCGCCAGCAGCGGGCCGGGACAGGGAGGCTCTGGGGCCAACGTCCTGACTTTC. This codes for CASSGPGQGGSGANVLTF.